Below are 14 T cell receptor beta chains sequenced from a single sample in a study of prognosis after radiotherapy for stage I lung cancer. Genomic DNA yielded TCR beta CDR3, amplified by two-round multiplex PCR. The first round of PCR was done with primers that matched each TRBV and TRBJ gene. TCRdb passed the multiplex PCR reads through MiXCR, listing each CDR3 protein once. The sample carries about 35,000 distinct CDR3 sequences, about 34% recorded once. The specimen was PBMCs, collected before or after stereotactic body radiation therapy (not recorded which). Every receptor here comes from a donor over 45 with non-small cell lung cancer.

This chain links TRBV20-1 with TRBJ1-2; no firm D call. This CDR3 is built from 14 residues. V dropped 8 bases and J dropped 4 bases, with 20 bases sitting between them. Germline V lookup: CDR1 DFQATT, CDR2 SNEGSKA (reference sequence). The CDR3 DNA reads as TGCAGTTCCGATGACGGTGTTCGATTCTATGGCTACACCTTC. This codes for CSSDDGVRFYGYTF.

This clonotype was recorded many times. The gene calls are TRBV7-9 and TRBJ2-2; 9 positions match TRBD2. Germline V gene lookup returns CDR1 SEHNR and CDR2 FQNEAQ (reference sequence). Trimming took 0 bases from V and 4 from J; bases not matched to a gene: 3. The CDR3 contains 16 residues. This CDR3 is CASSLAASGITGELFF. The CDR3 nucleotides are TGTGCCAGCAGCTTAGCGGCTAGCGGGATCACCGGGGAGCTGTTTTTT.

This clonotype has a count of ten or more. V gene TRBV19 combines with J gene TRBJ2-3; TRBD2 is a possible D gene (5 bases). The length of the CDR3 is 14 residues. Germline CDR1 LNHDA, CDR2 SQIVND (reference sequence). V was cut by 5 bases and J by 2 bases, with 11 bases left in between. CDR3 coding DNA: TGTGCCAGTAGTGGACTGATTCACACAGATACGCAGTATTTT. It translates to CASSGLIHTDTQYF.

The J gene is TRBJ1-2, the V gene TRBV6-5; D ambiguous. Germline V gives CDR1 MNHEY, CDR2 SVGAGI. The CDR3 is made up of 14 amino acids. The ends were cut back, 0 bases at V and 4 bases at J, with 9 bases in the middle. The chain's CDR3 is CASSYSRLGYGYTF. The CDR3 region has the DNA TGTGCCAGCAGTTACTCGAGGCTTGGCTATGGCTACACCTTC.

Only a few counts were recorded for this clonotype. A single base separates this from a much larger clone, so it may be a read error. The gene calls are TRBV20-1 and TRBJ1-2; D remains ambiguous. V lost 2 bases and J lost 6, with 16 bases in between. Germline loops: CDR1 DFQATT, CDR2 SNEGSKA (reference sequence). This CDR3 spans 14 amino acids. The CDR3 region is CSARYFRTTDGYTF. As DNA, the CDR3 is TGCAGTGCTAGATATTTTCGGACTACGGATGGCTACACCTTC.

This clonotype was counted only a few times. The chain uses TRBV28 and TRBJ2-7, with D perhaps matching TRBD1 or TRBD2 (5 bases each). V lost 6 bases and J lost 2, with 17 bases in between. The germline V gene encodes CDR1 MDHEN and CDR2 SYDVKM. The CDR3 loop spans 15 amino acids. The CDR3 DNA is TGTGCCAGCAGCCTCCGGGACCACTGGGCCTACGAGCAGTACTTC. It encodes CASSLRDHWAYEQYF. Full variable domain (missing parts from reference TRBV28 and TRBJ2-7): DVKVTQSSRYLVKRTGEKVFLECVQDMDHENMFWYRQDPGLGLRLIYFSYDVKMKEKGDIPEGYSVSREKKERFSLILESASTNQTSMYLCASSLRDHWAYEQYFGPGTRLTVT.

This clonotype was observed many times. The V call is TRBV11-1, the J call TRBJ2-3, with a possible D match to TRBD1 (6 bases). The CDR3 runs to 13 residues. CDR1 and CDR2 (germline): SGHAT, FQDESV (reference sequence). V lost 4 bases and J 5 bases, leaving 10 bases between the germline ends. The CDR3 coding sequence is TGTGCCAGCAGCTCGGACAGAGGAGATACGCAGTATTTT. Protein sequence: CASSSDRGDTQYF.

About this clonotype: This could be a read error, since a much larger clone is one nucleotide away. The chain joins TRBV25-1 to TRBJ2-1; tentatively, D is TRBD2 (5 bases). The germline V gene encodes CDR1 MGHDK and CDR2 SYGVNS. V lost 5 bases and J 12 bases, leaving 8 bases between the germline ends. The CDR3 spans 10 residues. The CDR3 loop reads CASSREGQFF. DNA of the CDR3: TGTGCCAGCAGTCGAGAGGGGCAGTTCTTC.

As to this clonotype: Without the conserved terminal phenylalanine or tryptophan, this CDR3 likely stems from a read error. The V gene is TRBV12-3 or TRBV12-4, the J gene TRBJ2-7; 7 positions agree with TRBD1. The trim removed 4 bases at V and 6 bases at J, leaving 12 bases unmatched. The CDR3 is 15 residues long. The DNA of the CDR3 is TGTGCCAGCAGTTCAGGGACAGTACTCCAGGGCGAGCAGTACCTC. Its translation: CASSSGTVLQGEQYL.

The table lists this clonotype with a few counts. This clone may be a read error of a much larger clone one base away. The chain couples TRBV11-2 to TRBJ1-2, with TRBD1 identical over 8 bases. Germline assignment: CDR1 SGHAT and CDR2 FQNNGV. This CDR3 comprises 13 residues. The DNA of the CDR3 is TGTGCCAGCAGCAGAGTAACAGGGGGTGGCTACATCTTC. Residues: CASSRVTGGGYIF. Drawing the rest from reference TRBV11-2 and TRBJ1-2, the complete variable domain is EAGVAQSPRYKIIEKRQSVAFWCNPISGHATLYWYQQILGQGPKLLIQFQNNGVVDDSQLPKDRFSAERLKGVDSTLKIQPAKLEDSAVYLCASSRVTGGGYIFGSGTRLTVV.

This chain uses TRBV20-1 with TRBJ1-1, with TRBD1 matching over 11 bases. Germline V gives CDR1 DFQATT, CDR2 SNEGSKA (reference sequence). J was trimmed by 1 base and V by 2 bases; bases with no gene match: 9. CDR3 size: 17 residues. CDR3 DNA: TGCAGTGCTAGACCGCCGGACAGGGGGCTATGGAACACTGAAGCTTTCTTT. Residues: CSARPPDRGLWNTEAFF.

This clonotype was seen only a few times. The chain uses TRBV6-2 or TRBV6-3 and TRBJ2-6, with D maybe TRBD2 (6 bases). Germline V CDR1 and CDR2: MNHEY, SVGEGT. Trimming stripped 0 bases from V and 2 bases from J, with 11 bases between. The CDR3 spans 17 residues. DNA for the CDR3: TGTGCCAGCAGTTACTCGATATGGGGGGCTGGGGCCAACGTCCTGACTTTC. It specifies CASSYSIWGAGANVLTF.

This clonotype was counted many times. The chain recombines TRBV2 with TRBJ2-7; D is undetermined. The CDR3 consists of 12 residues. V was clipped by 6 bases and J by 4 bases, with 10 bases between them. CDR1 is SNHLY and CDR2 is FYNNEI in the germline V gene. This CDR3 reads CASRGRKYEQYF. The CDR3 DNA reads TGTGCCAGCAGAGGGCGGAAGTACGAGCAGTACTTC.

This clonotype came up once. One base separates it from a far larger clone, so it is likely a read error. CDR3 sequence reads: CASSSPPLQDTQYF. The CDR3 coding sequence is TGTGCCAGCAGTTCTCCTCCACTCCAAGATACCCAGTACTTC. This chain joins TRBV6-2 or TRBV6-3 and TRBJ2-5; D remains unclear. The CDR3 is made up of 14 amino acids. Germline V gene sequence: CDR1 MNHEY, CDR2 SVGEGT.